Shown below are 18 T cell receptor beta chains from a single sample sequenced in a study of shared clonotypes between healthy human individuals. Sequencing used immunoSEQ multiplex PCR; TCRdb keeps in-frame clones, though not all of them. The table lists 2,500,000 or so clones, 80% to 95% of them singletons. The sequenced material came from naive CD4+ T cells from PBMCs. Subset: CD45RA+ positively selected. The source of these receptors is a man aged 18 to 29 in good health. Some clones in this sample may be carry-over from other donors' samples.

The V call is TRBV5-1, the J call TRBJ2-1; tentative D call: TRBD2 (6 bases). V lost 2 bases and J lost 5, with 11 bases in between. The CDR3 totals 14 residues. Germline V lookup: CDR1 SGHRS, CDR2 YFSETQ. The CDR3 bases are TGCGCCAGCAGCTTAATGGCGGGAAACAATGAGCAGTTCTTC. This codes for CASSLMAGNNEQFF.

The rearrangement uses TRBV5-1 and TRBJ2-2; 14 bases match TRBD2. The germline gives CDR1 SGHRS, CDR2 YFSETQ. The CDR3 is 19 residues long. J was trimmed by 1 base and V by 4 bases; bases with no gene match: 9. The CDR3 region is CASSHGTSGSGENTGELFF. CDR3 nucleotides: TGCGCCAGCAGCCACGGGACTAGCGGGAGTGGTGAGAACACCGGGGAGCTGTTTTTT.

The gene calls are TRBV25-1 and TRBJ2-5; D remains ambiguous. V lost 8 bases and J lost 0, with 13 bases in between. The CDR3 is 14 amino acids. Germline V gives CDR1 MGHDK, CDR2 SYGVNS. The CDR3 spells CASVGPSYQETQYF. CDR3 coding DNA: TGTGCCAGCGTCGGCCCCTCGTACCAAGAGACCCAGTACTTC.

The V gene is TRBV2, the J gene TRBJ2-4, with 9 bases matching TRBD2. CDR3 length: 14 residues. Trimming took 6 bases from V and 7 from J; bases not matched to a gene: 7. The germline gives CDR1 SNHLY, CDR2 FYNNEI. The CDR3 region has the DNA TGTGCCAGCAGGATTAGCGGGAGAAGGAACATTCAGTACTTC. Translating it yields CASRISGRRNIQYF.

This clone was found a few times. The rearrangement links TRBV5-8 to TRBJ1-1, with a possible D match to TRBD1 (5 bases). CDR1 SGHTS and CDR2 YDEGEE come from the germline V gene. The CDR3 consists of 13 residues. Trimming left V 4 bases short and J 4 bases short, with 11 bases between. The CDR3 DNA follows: TGTGCCAGCAGCACAGGATTTGTCACTGAAGCTTTCTTT. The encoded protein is CASSTGFVTEAFF.

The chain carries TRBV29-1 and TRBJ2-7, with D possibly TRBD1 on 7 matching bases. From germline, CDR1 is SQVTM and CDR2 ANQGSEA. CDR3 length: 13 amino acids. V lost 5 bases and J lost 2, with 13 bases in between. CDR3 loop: CSVRRDSPYEQYF. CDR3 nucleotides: TGCAGCGTTCGGAGGGACAGCCCCTACGAGCAGTACTTC.

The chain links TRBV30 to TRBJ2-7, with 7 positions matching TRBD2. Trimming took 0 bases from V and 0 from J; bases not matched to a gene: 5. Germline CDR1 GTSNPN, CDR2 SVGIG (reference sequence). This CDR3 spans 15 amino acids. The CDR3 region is CAWSVPPSGSYEQYF. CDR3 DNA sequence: TGTGCCTGGAGTGTCCCCCCTAGCGGCTCCTACGAGCAGTACTTC.

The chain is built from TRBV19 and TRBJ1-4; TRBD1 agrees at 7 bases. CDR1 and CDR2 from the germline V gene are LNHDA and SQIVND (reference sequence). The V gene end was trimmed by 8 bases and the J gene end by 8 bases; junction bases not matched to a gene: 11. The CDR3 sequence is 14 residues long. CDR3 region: CASGTRQGGEKLFF. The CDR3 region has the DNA TGTGCCAGTGGCACTAGACAGGGCGGGGAAAAACTGTTTTTT. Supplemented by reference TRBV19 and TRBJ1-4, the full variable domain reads DGGITQSPKYLFRKEGQNVTLSCEQNLNHDAMYWYRQDPGQGLRLIYYSQIVNDFQKGDIAEGYSVSREKKESFPLTVTSAQKNPTAFYLCASGTRQGGEKLFFGSGTQLSVL.

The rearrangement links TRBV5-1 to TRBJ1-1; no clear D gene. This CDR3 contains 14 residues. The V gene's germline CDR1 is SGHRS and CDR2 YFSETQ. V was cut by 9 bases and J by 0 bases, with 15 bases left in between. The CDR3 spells CATSPSGMNTEAFF. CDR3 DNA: TGCGCCACTTCCCCAAGCGGCATGAACACTGAAGCTTTCTTT. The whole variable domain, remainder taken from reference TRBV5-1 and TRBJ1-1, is KAGVTQTPRYLIKTRGQQVTLSCSPISGHRSVSWYQQTPGQGLQFLFEYFSETQRNKGNFPGRFSGRQFSNSRSEMNVSTLELGDSALYLCATSPSGMNTEAFFGQGTRLTVV.

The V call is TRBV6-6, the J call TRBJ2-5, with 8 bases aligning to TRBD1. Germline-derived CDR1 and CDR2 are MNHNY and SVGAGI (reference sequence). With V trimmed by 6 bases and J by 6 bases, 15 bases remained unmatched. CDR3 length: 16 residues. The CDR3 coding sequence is TGTGCCAGCAGCCTAGGGGAGCCAGGGGGCGTAAAGACCCAGTACTTC. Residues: CASSLGEPGGVKTQYF.

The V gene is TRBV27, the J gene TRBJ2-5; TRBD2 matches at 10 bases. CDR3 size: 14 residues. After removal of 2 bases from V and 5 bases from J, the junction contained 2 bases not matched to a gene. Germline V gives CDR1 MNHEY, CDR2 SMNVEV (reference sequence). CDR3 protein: CASSLSSGRETQYF. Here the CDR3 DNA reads TGTGCCAGCAGTTTAAGTAGCGGGAGGGAGACCCAGTACTTC.

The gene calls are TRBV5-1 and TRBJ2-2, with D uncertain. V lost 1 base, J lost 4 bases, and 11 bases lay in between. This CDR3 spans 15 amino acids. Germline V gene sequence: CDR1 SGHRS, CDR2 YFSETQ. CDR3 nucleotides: TGCGCCAGCAGCTTGACAGAAACAAGCACCGGGGAGCTGTTTTTT. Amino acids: CASSLTETSTGELFF.

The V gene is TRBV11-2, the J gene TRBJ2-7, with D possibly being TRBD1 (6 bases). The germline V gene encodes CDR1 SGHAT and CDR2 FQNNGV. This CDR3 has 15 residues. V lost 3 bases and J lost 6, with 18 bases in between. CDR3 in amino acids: CASSFRLTGSTEQYF. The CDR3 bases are TGTGCCAGCAGCTTTCGGCTAACAGGGTCGACCGAGCAGTACTTC.

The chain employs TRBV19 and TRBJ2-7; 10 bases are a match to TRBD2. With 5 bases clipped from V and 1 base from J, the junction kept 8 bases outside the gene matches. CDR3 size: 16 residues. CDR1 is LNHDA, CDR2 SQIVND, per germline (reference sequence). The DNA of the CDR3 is TGTGCCAGTAGTGGAACTAGCGGGGCGAGATCCTACGAGCAGTACTTC. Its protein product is CASSGTSGARSYEQYF.

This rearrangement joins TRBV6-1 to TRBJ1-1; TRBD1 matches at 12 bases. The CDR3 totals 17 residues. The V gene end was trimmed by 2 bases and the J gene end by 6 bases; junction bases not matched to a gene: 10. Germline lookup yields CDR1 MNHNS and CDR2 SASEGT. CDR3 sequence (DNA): TGTGCCAGCAGTGAAAGGAGGGACAGGGGGCGAAAGTCTGAAGCTTTCTTT. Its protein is CASSERRDRGRKSEAFF.

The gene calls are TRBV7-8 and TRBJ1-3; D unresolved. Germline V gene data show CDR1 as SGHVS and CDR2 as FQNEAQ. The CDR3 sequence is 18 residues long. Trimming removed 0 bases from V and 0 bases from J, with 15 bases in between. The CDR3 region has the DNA TGTGCCAGCAGCTTAGCGCTCGGACTTATAAGCTCTGGAAACACCATATATTTT. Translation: CASSLALGLISSGNTIYF.

The CDR3 DNA is TGCGCCAGCAGCTTGGAGGGCCGTCGGGGCGGAATAAAAGAGACCCAGTACTTC. As protein: CASSLEGRRGGIKETQYF. The chain recombines TRBV5-1 with TRBJ2-5, with D tentatively TRBD1 or TRBD2 (5 bases each). Trimming shortened V by 0 bases and J by 3 bases, and 21 bases separated the two germline ends. The CDR3 loop spans 18 amino acids. Germline V gene lookup returns CDR1 SGHRS and CDR2 YFSETQ.

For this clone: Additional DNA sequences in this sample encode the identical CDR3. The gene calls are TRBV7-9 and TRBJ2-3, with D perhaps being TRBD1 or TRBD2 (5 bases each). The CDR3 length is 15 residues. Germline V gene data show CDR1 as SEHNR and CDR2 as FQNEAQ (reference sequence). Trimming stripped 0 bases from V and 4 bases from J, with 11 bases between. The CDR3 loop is CASSLAGDGADTQYF. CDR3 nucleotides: TGTGCCAGCAGCTTAGCAGGGGACGGCGCAGATACGCAGTATTTT.